This T cell receptor (beta chain) was identified in a study of CD8+ T cells in alopecia areata. Overall study results and limits: Tofacitinib delivered significant drops in scalp clonality and in expanded CD8+ clones among the top 100. Whether baseline CD8+ expansion is linked to response remains uncertain, given a single nonresponder.

Indicated treatment: oral pan-JAK inhibitor, 5-10 mg twice daily. On this clone: As yet, its antigen is unknown.

Isolated RNA was reverse transcribed into cDNA used as the sequencing template. Assay: immunoSEQ multiplex PCR; the TCRdb copy retains only in-frame clones and omits some. The table has about 140,000 clones, approximately 90% seen once. The CDR3 has 15 amino acids. CDR1 is LNHDA, CDR2 SQIVND, per germline (reference sequence). Deletions cut 7 bases from V and 6 bases from J, with 21 bases between. This chain joins TRBV19 and TRBJ1-1; D uncertain. The sequencing used CD8+ T cells sorted from blood, collected at week 4, from a patient treated with tofacitinib. The sequence came from a human donor with alopecia areata. Written as DNA, the CDR3 is TGTGCCAGTACTCCTATGCGGGAGCTGGAGGCTGAAGCTTTCTTT. The encoded protein is CASTPMRELEAEAFF.